This T cell receptor (beta chain) comes out of a study of T cells in localized non-small cell lung cancer. Whole-study findings and limits: Adjacent lung was found to contain a median approximately 60 of the top 100 tumor clones.

This CDR3 is 14 amino acids long. The trim removed 5 bases at V and 8 bases at J, leaving 7 bases unmatched. Per germline, CDR1 SGHTA and CDR2 FQGNSA. This clone is a singleton in its sample. Its antigen is as yet unknown. Assay used: immunoSEQ multiplex PCR; TCRdb lists only in-frame clones, some missing. The data show about 53,000 clones, approximately 88% seen once. The sequencing used peripheral blood mononuclear cells, collected before any cancer treatment. This sequence joins TRBV7-2 and TRBJ2-1, with 9 bases lining up with TRBD1. The TCR comes from a man aged 40-75 years with stage III lung adenocarcinoma. CDR3 DNA sequence: TGTGCCAGCAGCCAACCGGACAGGGGCTATGAGCAGTTCTTC. Residues: CASSQPDRGYEQFF.